Listed below are T cell receptor beta chains from one sample, sequenced in a study of T-cell memory formation after mild COVID-19. TCRdb analysed the 5' RACE reads with MiXCR anew, one entry per CDR3 protein. This table holds roughly 120,000 distinct CDR3 sequences, 15% to 20% found once. Sequenced input: PBMCs or a T cell subset sorted from them (not recorded which). All receptors derive from an adult woman who had mild COVID-19 (a few samples of this study predate the infection). Cell type and time point are not known. Each CDR3 is given with its conserved first and last residue. Fields, in order: J gene, D gene, V gene, CDR3 protein. A D gene is named only where the DNA matches it firmly.

j_call: TRBJ2-5; d_call: NA; v_call: TRBV5-1; cdr3_aa: CASSVAGTPQRAQYF
j_call: TRBJ2-7; d_call: NA; v_call: TRBV20-1; cdr3_aa: CSASLEGGTSYEQYF
j_call: TRBJ1-3; d_call: NA; v_call: TRBV12-3/TRBV12-4; cdr3_aa: CASSSRVSGNTIYF
j_call: TRBJ1-1; d_call: TRBD1; v_call: TRBV5-1; cdr3_aa: CASSEKEGGPEAFF
j_call: TRBJ2-7; d_call: TRBD1; v_call: TRBV20-1; cdr3_aa: CSARLGTGGYEQYF
j_call: TRBJ2-7; d_call: TRBD1; v_call: TRBV10-3; cdr3_aa: CAISDPGQGGYEQYF
j_call: TRBJ2-1; d_call: TRBD2; v_call: TRBV7-9; cdr3_aa: CASSLGGLAGPINEQFF
j_call: TRBJ1-2; d_call: TRBD1; v_call: TRBV5-1; cdr3_aa: CASSHPDRGPLNYGYTF
j_call: TRBJ2-3; d_call: NA; v_call: TRBV2; cdr3_aa: CASSEALRLISGRLKTSTDTQYF
j_call: TRBJ1-2; d_call: NA; v_call: TRBV5-1; cdr3_aa: CASSLRTETYGYTF
j_call: TRBJ2-7; d_call: TRBD1; v_call: TRBV10-3; cdr3_aa: CAISHGTGEEPEQYF
j_call: TRBJ2-1; d_call: NA; v_call: TRBV12-3/TRBV12-4; cdr3_aa: CASSLPGVIYNEQFF
j_call: TRBJ2-2; d_call: NA; v_call: TRBV5-1; cdr3_aa: CASSFGPNTGELFF
j_call: TRBJ1-5; d_call: NA; v_call: TRBV7-2; cdr3_aa: CASSITGISNQPQHF
j_call: TRBJ2-7; d_call: NA; v_call: TRBV12-3/TRBV12-4; cdr3_aa: CASSSTPGVGQYF
j_call: TRBJ2-1; d_call: TRBD2; v_call: TRBV12-3/TRBV12-4; cdr3_aa: CASSPPGGGRGQFF
j_call: TRBJ2-3; d_call: NA; v_call: TRBV5-1; cdr3_aa: CASSLAQGTQYF